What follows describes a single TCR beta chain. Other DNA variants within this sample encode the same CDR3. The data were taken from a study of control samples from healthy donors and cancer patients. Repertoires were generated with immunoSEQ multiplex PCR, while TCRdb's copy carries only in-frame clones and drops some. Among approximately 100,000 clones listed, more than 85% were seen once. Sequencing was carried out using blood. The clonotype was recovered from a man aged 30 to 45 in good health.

The CDR3 nucleotides are TGTGCCAGCAGTGCACTAGCAGCCTCCTACAATGAGCAGTTCTTC. Its protein product is CASSALAASYNEQFF. The rearrangement links TRBV6-4 to TRBJ2-1; D perhaps matches TRBD2 (6 bases). Between the trimmed V and J ends, which lost 4 bases and 0 bases, there was a span of 10 bases. There are 15 residues in the CDR3. From germline, CDR1 is MRHNA and CDR2 SNTAGT.